The sequence of this T cell receptor (beta chain) was determined in a study of cytomegalovirus exposure and HLA in healthy donors. Broader study findings: The study recorded fewer than 200 TCR beta chains that were cytomegalovirus-associated. Later, an analysis showed that TCR beta chains associated with HLA were more clonally expanded than others that were equally common. Later analysis identified several of the most significant clusters that appeared linked to common viral pathogens.

PCR primers comprised 60 Vbeta and 13 Jbeta primers. Sequencing used immunoSEQ multiplex PCR; TCRdb keeps in-frame clones, though not all of them. The repertoire holds about 160,000 clones, with about 80% as singletons. Unmatched junction bases numbered 2, after V lost 0 bases and J lost 0 bases. The CDR3 length is 17 residues. The germline V gene has CDR1 SGHTA and CDR2 FQGTGA. A remark on this clone: Its antigen is currently unknown.

Sequencing input: PBMCs. This TCR was sampled from a female donor in good health and CMV-seronegative. The J gene is TRBJ2-1, the V gene TRBV7-3, with 10 bases aligning to TRBD2. CDR3 bases: TGTGCCAGCAGCTTAACAGCTAGCGGGGGCTCCTACAATGAGCAGTTCTTC. Its protein is CASSLTASGGSYNEQFF.